This is a list of T cell receptor beta chains from one sample in a study of blood T cell repertoires in COVID-19. Assay used: immunoSEQ multiplex PCR; TCRdb lists only in-frame clones, some missing. The table shows 250,000 to 400,000 clones, with approximately 87% occurring only once. Sequencing was performed on peripheral blood. The receptor set was obtained from a woman aged 25 to 39 with COVID-19, enrolled during active disease. CDR3s include the opening cysteine and the closing phenylalanine or tryptophan. The order of the fields is J gene, V gene, clone size, D gene, CDR3 DNA, CDR3 protein. A D gene is named only where the DNA matches it firmly. Size tells how often a clone was seen (once, few, many) or the class of an expanded clone, and some rows leave it out.

>TRBJ2-2|TRBV7-9|NA|TRBD2
TGTGCCAGCAGCCCCCAACTAGCGGGAGTTCCCGGGGAGCTGTTTTTT
CASSPQLAGVPGELFF
>TRBJ1-3|TRBV30|NA|NA
TGTGCCTGGAGTGGAGAGCACCCAGGGGCTGGAAACACCATATATTTT
CAWSGEHPGAGNTIYF
>TRBJ2-3|TRBV27|NA|NA
TGTGCCAGCAGTTTTGGGGCCGCGGATACGCAGTATTTT
CASSFGAADTQYF
>TRBJ1-2|TRBV5-4|NA|TRBD1
TGTGCCAGCAGCTGGGACAGGGGGCGCAGCTATGGCTACACCTTC
CASSWDRGRSYGYTF
>TRBJ1-5|TRBV6-5|NA|TRBD1
TGTGCCAGCAGTACAGGGGGGGGGAGACAGCCCCAGCATTTT
CASSTGGGRQPQHF
>TRBJ1-2|TRBV5-6|NA|NA
TGTGCCAGCAGTTTCTCAGGGACTAACTATGGCTACACCTTC
CASSFSGTNYGYTF
>TRBJ2-7|TRBV6-5|once|TRBD1
TGTGCCAGCCTCAAGACAGGGAGCTCCTACGAGCAGTACTTC
CASLKTGSSYEQYF
>TRBJ2-5|TRBV6-5|NA|NA
TGTGCCAGCAGCGACAGCACGACTCGGGAGACCCAGTACTTC
CASSDSTTRETQYF
>TRBJ2-1|TRBV13|NA|NA
TGTGCCAGCAGCTTAGGGCGAGGTGCAGGGGAGCAGTTCTTC
CASSLGRGAGEQFF
>TRBJ2-3|TRBV29-1|NA|TRBD1
TGCAGCGTTGGGACAGGGAAGAAAGCAGATACGCAGTATTTT
CSVGTGKKADTQYF
>TRBJ1-2|TRBV20-1|once|NA
TGCAGTGCGGGGCAGTCGTATGGCTACACCTTC
CSAGQSYGYTF
>TRBJ2-1|TRBV10-1|NA|TRBD2
TGCGCCAGCAGTGCTGGACTAGCGGGAGGGGCCTACAATGAGCAGTTCTTC
CASSAGLAGGAYNEQFF
>TRBJ1-2|TRBV5-1|NA|NA
TGCGCCAGCAGGACTCCAGGGGCCGTTCATGGCTACACCTTC
CASRTPGAVHGYTF
>TRBJ2-1|TRBV18|NA|TRBD2
TGTGCCAGCTCCAGAGGAGGGACTAGCGGCTACAATGAGCAGTTCTTC
CASSRGGTSGYNEQFF
>TRBJ2-7|TRBV11-3|NA|NA
TGTGCCAGCAGCTTAGGGTACAGTGCTAACGAGCAGTACTTC
CASSLGYSANEQYF
>TRBJ1-5|TRBV7-9|NA|TRBD1
TGTGCCAGCAGCTTCTCCGGGACAGAGAGAAATCAGCCCCAGCATTTT
CASSFSGTERNQPQHF
>TRBJ1-5|TRBV12-3/TRBV12-4|NA|NA
TGTGCCAGCAGTCAACAGGAATTTCAGCCCCAGCATTTT
CASSQQEFQPQHF
>TRBJ2-1|TRBV6-4|few|TRBD2
TGTGCCAGCAGTGTTGACCTAGCGGGAGGGCACAATGAGCAGTTCTTC
CASSVDLAGGHNEQFF
>TRBJ2-1|TRBV5-1|NA|NA
TGCGCCAGCAGCTGGGGGGGCGGGAATGAGCAGTTCTTC
CASSWGGGNEQFF
>TRBJ2-7|TRBV29-1|NA|TRBD1
TGCAGCGTTAGACAGGGGGCGGGCGAGCAGTACTTC
CSVRQGAGEQYF
>TRBJ2-1|TRBV6-4|NA|NA
TGTGCCAGCAGTCTGAACCCTTGGGGCGGTGAGCAGTTCTTC
CASSLNPWGGEQFF
>TRBJ2-5|TRBV5-1|NA|TRBD2
TGCGCCAGCAGCTCCGGACTAGCGGAGAGAGCAGAGACCCAGTACTTC
CASSSGLAERAETQYF
>TRBJ1-3|TRBV4-2|NA|NA
TGTGCCAGCAGCCAAGTTGACAGGCCAACTTCTGGAAACACCATATATTTT
CASSQVDRPTSGNTIYF
>TRBJ1-2|TRBV29-1|once|TRBD1
TGCAGCGTGGACAGGGATGCCTATGGCTACACCTTC
CSVDRDAYGYTF
>TRBJ1-6|TRBV15|NA|NA
TGTGCCACCAGCATGGGACAAGTGGACTCACCCCTCCACTTT
CATSMGQVDSPLHF
>TRBJ1-2|TRBV7-9|NA|NA
TGTGCCAGCAGCTTGCTTGACGGGAGCCACGGCTACACCTTC
CASSLLDGSHGYTF
>TRBJ1-1|TRBV18|NA|NA
TGTGCCAGCTCACCACAAGCGGGGACCATGAACACTGAAGCTTTCTTT
CASSPQAGTMNTEAFF
>TRBJ2-7|TRBV2|few|NA
TGTGCCAGCAGTGAGGATAGTAGCCGGGATTCCTACGAGCAGTACTTC
CASSEDSSRDSYEQYF
>TRBJ2-5|TRBV19|NA|NA
TGTGCCAGCCACGGACAGTCAGGGGAGACCCAGTACTTC
CASHGQSGETQYF
>TRBJ1-1|TRBV4-2|NA|TRBD1
TGTGCCAGCAGCCATGTGACAGGGCTTAACATGAACACTGAAGCTTTCTTT
CASSHVTGLNMNTEAFF
>TRBJ2-7|TRBV25-1|few|NA
TGTGCCAGCACGAAACCGAAGACAGATATCTACGAGCAGTACTTC
CASTKPKTDIYEQYF
>TRBJ2-3|TRBV5-1|NA|NA
TGCGCCAGCAGCCCGGACAGCTTGGCAGATACGCAGTATTTT
CASSPDSLADTQYF
>TRBJ2-1|TRBV9|NA|TRBD2
TGTGCCAGCAGCGTACGAGGGAGGGCCGGGAATGAGCAGTTCTTC
CASSVRGRAGNEQFF
>TRBJ1-2|TRBV6-5|once|TRBD1
TGTGCCAGCAGGGACAGGGGGCCCGGCTACACCTTC
CASRDRGPGYTF
>TRBJ2-1|TRBV19|NA|NA
TGTGCCAGTAGTGGACAGACCTACAATGAGCAGTTCTTC
CASSGQTYNEQFF
>TRBJ2-7|TRBV27|NA|NA
TGTGCTTCGGGCGGGGCCTACGAGCAGTACTTC
CASGGAYEQYF
>TRBJ2-1|TRBV19|NA|TRBD2
TGTGCCAGTAGTATTCTCCCGGGACTAGCGGGAGATGAGCAGTTCTTC
CASSILPGLAGDEQFF
>TRBJ2-1|TRBV6-5|NA|NA
TGTGCCAGCAGGGCTCCTTCCTACAATGAGCAGTTCTTC
CASRAPSYNEQFF
>TRBJ1-5|TRBV7-2|NA|NA
TGTGCCAGCAGCTTATGGGCGCAGAGTAGCAATCAGCCCCAGCATTTT
CASSLWAQSSNQPQHF
>TRBJ1-4|TRBV18|NA|NA
TGTGCCAGCTCCCGGACAGTTCCTAATGAAAAACTGTTTTTT
CASSRTVPNEKLFF